This T cell receptor beta chain originates from a study of blood T cell repertoires in COVID-19. Repertoires were generated with immunoSEQ multiplex PCR, while TCRdb's copy carries only in-frame clones and drops some. The sample holds approximately 94,000 clones, 80% to 90% seen once. This clone was observed once. Germline CDR1 reads MNHEY; CDR2 reads SVGEGT. V shed 2 bases and J shed 3 bases, with 10 bases lying between them. This CDR3 comprises 14 residues. The J gene is TRBJ2-5, the V gene TRBV6-2 or TRBV6-3, with D perhaps matching TRBD1 (5 bases). The source of this sequence is a human donor in a cohort sampled during active COVID-19. The sequenced sample consisted of peripheral blood. DNA of the CDR3: TGTGCCAGCAGTTACGGCGGCAGGGAAGAGACCCAGTACTTC. It yields the protein CASSYGGREETQYF.